This TCR beta chain was documented in a study of blood T cell repertoires in COVID-19. Study at large: The United States, Italy and Spain supplied acute and convalescent COVID-19 samples.

Original data processing: It was from reference gene primer amplification that nucleated cell counts were estimated. Only in-frame clones appear in the TCRdb table, and some are missing; sequencing was by immunoSEQ multiplex PCR. V, J and clone size derive from that table, while D and trimming were established from the DNA sequence. The sample has about 80,000 clones, roughly 91% seen once; the top ten hold 1.9%. The CDR3 totals 16 residues. Trimming pared 7 bases from V and 7 bases from J, leaving 24 bases between. Germline CDR1 and CDR2: KGHDR and SFDVKD. The chain uses TRBV24-1 and TRBJ1-2; D may be TRBD1 (5 bases). Material for sequencing was peripheral blood. The clonotype was recovered from a woman in her forties or fifties in a cohort sampled during active COVID-19. This chain's CDR3 is CATRATSGTGESGYTF. The CDR3 nucleotides are TGTGCCACCAGGGCAACCTCCGGGACGGGGGAGTCTGGCTACACCTTC.